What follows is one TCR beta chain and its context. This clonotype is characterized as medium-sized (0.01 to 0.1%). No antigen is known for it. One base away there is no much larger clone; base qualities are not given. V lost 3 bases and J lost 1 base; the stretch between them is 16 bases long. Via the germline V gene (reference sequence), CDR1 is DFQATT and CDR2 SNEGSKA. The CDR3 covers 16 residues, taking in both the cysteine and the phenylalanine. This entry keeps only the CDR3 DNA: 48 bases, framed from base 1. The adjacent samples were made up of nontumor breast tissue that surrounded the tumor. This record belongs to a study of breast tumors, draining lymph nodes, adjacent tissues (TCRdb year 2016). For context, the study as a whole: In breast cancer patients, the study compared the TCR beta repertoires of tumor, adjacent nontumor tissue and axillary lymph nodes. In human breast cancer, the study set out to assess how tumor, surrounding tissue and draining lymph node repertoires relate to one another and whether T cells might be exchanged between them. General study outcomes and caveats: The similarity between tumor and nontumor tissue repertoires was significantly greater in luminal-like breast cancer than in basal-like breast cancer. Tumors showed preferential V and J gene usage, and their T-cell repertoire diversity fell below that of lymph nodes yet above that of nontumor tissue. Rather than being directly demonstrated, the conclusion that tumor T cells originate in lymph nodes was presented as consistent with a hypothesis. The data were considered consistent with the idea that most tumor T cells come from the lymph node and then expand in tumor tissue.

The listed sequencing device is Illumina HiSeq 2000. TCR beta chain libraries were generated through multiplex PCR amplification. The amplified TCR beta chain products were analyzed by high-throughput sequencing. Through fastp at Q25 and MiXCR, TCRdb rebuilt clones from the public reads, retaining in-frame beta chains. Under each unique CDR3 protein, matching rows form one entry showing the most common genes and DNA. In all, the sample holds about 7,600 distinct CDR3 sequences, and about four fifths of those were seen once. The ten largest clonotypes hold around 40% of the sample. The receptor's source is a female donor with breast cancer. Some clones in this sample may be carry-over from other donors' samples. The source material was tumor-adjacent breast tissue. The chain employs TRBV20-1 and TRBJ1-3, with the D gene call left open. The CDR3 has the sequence CSASRNVARSGNTIYF. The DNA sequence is TGCAGTGCTAGCCGCAACGTGGCGAGATCTGGAAACACCATATATTTT.